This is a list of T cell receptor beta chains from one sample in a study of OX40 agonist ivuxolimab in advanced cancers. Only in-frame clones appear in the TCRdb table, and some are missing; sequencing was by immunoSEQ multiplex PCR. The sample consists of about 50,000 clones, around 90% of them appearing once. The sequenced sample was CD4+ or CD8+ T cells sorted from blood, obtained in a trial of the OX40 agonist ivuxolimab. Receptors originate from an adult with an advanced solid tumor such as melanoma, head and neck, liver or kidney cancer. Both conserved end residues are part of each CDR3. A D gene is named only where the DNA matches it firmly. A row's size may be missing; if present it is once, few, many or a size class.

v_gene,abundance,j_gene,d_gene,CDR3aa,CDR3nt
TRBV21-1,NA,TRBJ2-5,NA,CASSKWSGGGPQETQYF,TGTGCCAGCAGCAAATGGTCGGGGGGAGGACCCCAAGAGACCCAGTACTTC
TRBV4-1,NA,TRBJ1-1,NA,CASSQWVAMNTEAFF,TGCGCCAGCAGCCAATGGGTCGCCATGAACACTGAAGCTTTCTTT
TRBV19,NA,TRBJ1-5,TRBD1,CASRRRTGVHQPQHF,TGTGCCAGTAGGCGACGGACAGGGGTTCATCAGCCCCAGCATTTT
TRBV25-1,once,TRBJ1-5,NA,CASQGQGRQPQHF,TGTGCCAGCCAGGGACAAGGGAGACAGCCCCAGCATTTT
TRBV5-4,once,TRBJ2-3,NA,CASSLGGSGADTQYF,TGTGCCAGCAGCTTGGGAGGGAGCGGTGCAGATACGCAGTATTTT
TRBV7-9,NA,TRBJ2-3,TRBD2,CASSSGLATDTQYF,TGTGCCAGCAGCTCCGGACTAGCGACAGATACGCAGTATTTT
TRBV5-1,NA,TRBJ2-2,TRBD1,CASSEDRGYTGELFF,TGCGCCAGCAGCGAAGACAGGGGGTACACCGGGGAGCTGTTTTTT
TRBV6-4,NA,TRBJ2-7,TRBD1,CASTSHVDRAPEQYF,TGTGCCAGCACCTCTCACGTGGACAGGGCCCCCGAGCAGTACTTC
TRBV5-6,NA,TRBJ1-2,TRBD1,CASSVGDRSYGYTF,TGTGCCAGCAGCGTAGGGGACAGGTCCTATGGCTACACCTTC
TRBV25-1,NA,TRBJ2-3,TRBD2,CASSPQISGSIADTQYF,TGTGCCAGCAGTCCCCAAATTAGCGGGAGCATCGCAGATACGCAGTATTTT
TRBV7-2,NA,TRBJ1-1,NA,CATSLGGRLNTEAFF,TGTGCCACCTCCCTTGGTGGCAGGTTGAACACTGAAGCTTTCTTT
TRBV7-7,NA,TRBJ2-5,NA,CASSLQGLQETQYF,TGTGCCAGCAGCTTGCAGGGCCTACAAGAGACCCAGTACTTC
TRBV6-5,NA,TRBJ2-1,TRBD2,CASRPGGSLNNEQFF,TGTGCCAGCAGGCCCGGGGGGAGTCTGAACAATGAGCAGTTCTTC
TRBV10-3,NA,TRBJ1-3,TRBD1,CAIGPRSTGVNTIYF,TGTGCCATCGGGCCAAGATCGACAGGGGTCAACACCATATATTTT
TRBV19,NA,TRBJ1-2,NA,CASSNREGNYGYTF,TGTGCCAGTTCTAACAGGGAGGGAAACTATGGCTACACCTTC
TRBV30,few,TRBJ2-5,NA,CAWIGQLGETQYF,TGTGCCTGGATAGGGCAGTTAGGAGAGACCCAGTACTTC
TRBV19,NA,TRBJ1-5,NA,CASSIGGLRLPNNQPQHF,TGTGCCAGTAGTATTGGGGGGTTAAGGTTACCGAACAATCAGCCCCAGCATTTT
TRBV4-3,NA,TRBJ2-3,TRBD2,CASSPTAGATDTQYF,TGCGCCAGCAGCCCAACAGCGGGAGCCACAGATACGCAGTATTTT
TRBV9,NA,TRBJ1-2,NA,CASSVGSANYGYTF,TGTGCCAGCAGCGTAGGATCGGCTAACTATGGCTACACCTTC
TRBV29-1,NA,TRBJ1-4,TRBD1,CSVVKGGTGVEKLFF,TGCAGCGTTGTTAAAGGAGGGACAGGGGTTGAAAAACTGTTTTTT
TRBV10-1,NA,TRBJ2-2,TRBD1,CASSESKGQGTGELFF,TGCGCCAGCAGTGAGTCAAAGGGACAGGGTACCGGGGAGCTGTTTTTT
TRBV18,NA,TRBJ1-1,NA,CASSLPGFPNTEAFF,TGTGCCAGCTCACTCCCCGGGTTCCCGAACACTGAAGCTTTCTTT
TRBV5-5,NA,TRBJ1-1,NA,CASSFSAGTAGGTEAFF,TGTGCCAGCAGCTTCAGCGCAGGAACCGCCGGGGGCACTGAAGCTTTCTTT
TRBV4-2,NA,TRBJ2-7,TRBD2,CASSQPTGTSYEQYF,TGTGCCAGCAGCCAGCCCACAGGGACTAGCTACGAGCAGTACTTC
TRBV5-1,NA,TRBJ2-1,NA,CASSLGGHEQFF,TGCGCCAGCAGCTTGGGGGGGCATGAGCAGTTCTTC
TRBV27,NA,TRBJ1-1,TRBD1,CASSPIPGQGSTEAFF,TGTGCCAGCAGTCCTATACCGGGACAGGGGAGCACTGAAGCTTTCTTT
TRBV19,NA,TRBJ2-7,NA,CASSRPGPYEQYF,TGTGCCAGTAGTAGACCGGGACCCTACGAGCAGTACTTC
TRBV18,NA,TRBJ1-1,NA,CASSLTGLENTEAFF,TGTGCCAGCTCACTGACAGGATTGGAGAACACTGAAGCTTTCTTT
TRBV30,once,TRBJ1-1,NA,CAWSVAVNTEAFF,TGTGCCTGGAGTGTAGCGGTGAACACTGAAGCTTTCTTT
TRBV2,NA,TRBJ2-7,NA,CASSEAQVQGEGEQYF,TGTGCCAGCAGTGAAGCGCAGGTCCAGGGGGAGGGCGAGCAGTACTTC